This T cell receptor (beta chain) was sequenced in a study of cytomegalovirus exposure and HLA in healthy donors. The wider study: An earlier analysis found around 120 million unique TCR beta sequences from approximately 190 million T cells. Ancestry clustering placed around four fifths of roughly 410 genotyped donors in the Caucasian-associated cluster. Study-wide results and caveats: Indistinguishable V segments such as TRBV6-2 and TRBV6-3 were excluded. Presence/absence analyses rested on an assumption that sequencing depth was roughly uniform across donors.

The PCR used 60 Vbeta and 13 Jbeta primers. The protocol was immunoSEQ multiplex PCR, while the TCRdb copy is restricted to in-frame clones and leaves out a portion. The sample contains approximately 130,000 clones, around 80% of which appear only once. Note on this clone: Its target is not known.

The CDR3 totals 16 residues. Trimming took 2 bases from V and 4 from J; bases not matched to a gene: 8. Germline lookup yields CDR1 MGHRA and CDR2 YSYEKL. The V and J genes are TRBV4-1 and TRBJ1-2, with 9 nucleotides matching TRBD1. Sequenced: PBMCs. The receptor was isolated from a woman aged 40 to 50 in good health and CMV-seronegative. The CDR3 nucleotides read TGCGCCAGCAGCCAATCCACAGGGGGCGCGAGCTATGGCTACACCTTC. Protein: CASSQSTGGASYGYTF.